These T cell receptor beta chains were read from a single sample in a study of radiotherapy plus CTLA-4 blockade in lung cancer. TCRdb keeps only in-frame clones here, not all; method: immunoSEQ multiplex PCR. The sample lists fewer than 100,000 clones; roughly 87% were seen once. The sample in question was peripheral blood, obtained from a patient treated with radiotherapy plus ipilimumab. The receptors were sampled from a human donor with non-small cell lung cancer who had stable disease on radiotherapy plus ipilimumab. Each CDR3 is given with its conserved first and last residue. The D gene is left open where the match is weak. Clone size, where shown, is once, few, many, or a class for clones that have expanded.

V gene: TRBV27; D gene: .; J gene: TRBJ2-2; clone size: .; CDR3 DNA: TGTGCCAGCAGTTTTAGCACCGGGGAGCTGTTTTTT; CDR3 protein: CASSFSTGELFF
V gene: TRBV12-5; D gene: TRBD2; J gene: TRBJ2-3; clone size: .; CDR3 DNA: TGTGCTAGTGGTTGGGGGAGGGTAGATACGCAGTATTTT; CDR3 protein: CASGWGRVDTQYF
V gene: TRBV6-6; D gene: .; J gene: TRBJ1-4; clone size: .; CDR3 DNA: TGTGCCAGCAGCCGACCTGGTGAAAAACTGTTTTTT; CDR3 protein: CASSRPGEKLFF
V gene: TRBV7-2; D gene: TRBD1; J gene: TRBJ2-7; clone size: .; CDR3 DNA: TGTGCCAGCAGCTTCCGACAGGGCTACGAGCAGTACTTC; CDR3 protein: CASSFRQGYEQYF
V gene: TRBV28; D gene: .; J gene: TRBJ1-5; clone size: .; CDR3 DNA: TGTGCCAGCAGTTTCCGACAGAATAGCAATCAGCCCCAGCATTTT; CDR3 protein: CASSFRQNSNQPQHF
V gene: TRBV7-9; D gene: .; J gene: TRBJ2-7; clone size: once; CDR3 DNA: TGTGCCAGCAGCCCTCACCCTATAATGGGGCCCTACGAGCAGTACTTC; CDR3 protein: CASSPHPIMGPYEQYF
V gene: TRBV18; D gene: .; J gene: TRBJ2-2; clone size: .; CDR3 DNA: TGTGCCAGCTCACCCGATTACAGGAACACCGGGGAGCTGTTTTTT; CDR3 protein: CASSPDYRNTGELFF
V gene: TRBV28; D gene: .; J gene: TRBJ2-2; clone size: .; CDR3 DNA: TGTGCCAGTAAGACGGGAGTAGGGACCGGGGAGCTGTTTTTT; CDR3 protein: CASKTGVGTGELFF
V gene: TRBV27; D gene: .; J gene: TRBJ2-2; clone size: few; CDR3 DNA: TGTGCCAGCAGTCGCCCGGGCACTACGAACACCGGGGAGCTGTTTTTT; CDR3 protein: CASSRPGTTNTGELFF
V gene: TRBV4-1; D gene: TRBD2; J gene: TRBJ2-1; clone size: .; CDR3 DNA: TGCGCCAGCAGCCAAGGTAACGCTGGGACTAGCCGGTTCGGGGGTGAGCAGTTCTTC; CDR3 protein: CASSQGNAGTSRFGGEQFF
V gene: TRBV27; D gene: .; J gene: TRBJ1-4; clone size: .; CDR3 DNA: TGTGCCAGCAGTTTAAGGGTTAGAACTAATGAAAAACTGTTTTTT; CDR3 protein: CASSLRVRTNEKLFF
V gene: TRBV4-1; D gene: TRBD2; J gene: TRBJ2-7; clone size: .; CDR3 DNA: TGCGCCAGCAGCCAAGATCGGGCAGCGGGAGGCCACTCCTACGAGCAGTACTTC; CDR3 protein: CASSQDRAAGGHSYEQYF
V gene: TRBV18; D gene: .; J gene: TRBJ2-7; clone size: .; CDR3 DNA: TGTGCCAGCTCACCGGATTCCTACGAGCAGTACTTC; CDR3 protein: CASSPDSYEQYF
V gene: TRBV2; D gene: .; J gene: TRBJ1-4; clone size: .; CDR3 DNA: TGTGCCAGCAGTGAAAAAGCTTACCGGGGGGAAAAACTGTTTTTT; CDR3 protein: CASSEKAYRGEKLFF
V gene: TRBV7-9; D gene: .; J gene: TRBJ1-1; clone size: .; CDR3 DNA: TGTGCCAGCAGCTTAGGGGAAGGCACTGAAGCTTTCTTT; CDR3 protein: CASSLGEGTEAFF
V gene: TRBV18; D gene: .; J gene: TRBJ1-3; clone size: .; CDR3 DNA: TGTGCCAGCAACAGGTTGTCGGGCCCTGGAAACACCATATATTTT; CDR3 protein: CASNRLSGPGNTIYF
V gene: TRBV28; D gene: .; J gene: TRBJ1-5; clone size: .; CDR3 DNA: TGTGCCAGCACTAACTACAATCAGCCCCAGCATTTT; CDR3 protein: CASTNYNQPQHF
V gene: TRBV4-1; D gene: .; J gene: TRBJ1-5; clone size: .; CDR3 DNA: TGCGCCAGCAGCCAAGATCGTCAACAGGCAAATCAGCCCCAGCATTTT; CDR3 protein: CASSQDRQQANQPQHF
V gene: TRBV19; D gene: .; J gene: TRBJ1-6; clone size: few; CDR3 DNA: TGTGCCAGTAGCGCGGCGAGCTCCTATAATTCACCCCTCCACTTT; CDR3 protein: CASSAASSYNSPLHF
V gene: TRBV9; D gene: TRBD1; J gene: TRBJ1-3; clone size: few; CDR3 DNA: TGTGCCAGCGGAACAGGGGCCGACGGAAACACCATATATTTT; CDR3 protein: CASGTGADGNTIYF
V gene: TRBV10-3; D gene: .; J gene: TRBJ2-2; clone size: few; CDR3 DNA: TGTGCCACCTGGGACTTCGACGGGGAGCTGTTTTTT; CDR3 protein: CATWDFDGELFF
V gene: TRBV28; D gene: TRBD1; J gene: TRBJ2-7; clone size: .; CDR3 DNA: TGTGCCAGCAGAGGGACAGGGGACGAGCAGTACTTC; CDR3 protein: CASRGTGDEQYF
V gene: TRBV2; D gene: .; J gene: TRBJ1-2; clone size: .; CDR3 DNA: TGTGCCAGCAGTGAGTTCGGACTTTCGGTTGGCTACACCTTC; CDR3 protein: CASSEFGLSVGYTF
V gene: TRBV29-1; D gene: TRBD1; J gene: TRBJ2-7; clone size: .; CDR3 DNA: TGCAGCGTCGCCCGGGACAGGGGGCCTACCATCGGAGAGCAGTACTTC; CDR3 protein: CSVARDRGPTIGEQYF
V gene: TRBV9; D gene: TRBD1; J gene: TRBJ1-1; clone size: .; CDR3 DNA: TGTGCCAGCAGCCCCTCCGGGACAGGTCTAACTGAAGCTTTCTTT; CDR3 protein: CASSPSGTGLTEAFF
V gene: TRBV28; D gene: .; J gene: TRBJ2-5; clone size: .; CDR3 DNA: TGTGCCAGCAGTTCCTCGGGGTTTCAAGAGACCCAGTACTTC; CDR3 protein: CASSSSGFQETQYF
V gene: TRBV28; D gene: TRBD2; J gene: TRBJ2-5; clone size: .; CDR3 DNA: TGTGCCAGCAGGGGACTAGCGGGGGGACAAGAGACCCAGTACTTC; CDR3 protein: CASRGLAGGQETQYF
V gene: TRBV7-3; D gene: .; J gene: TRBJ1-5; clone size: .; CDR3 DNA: TGTGCCAGCAGCCTGAATAGCAATCAGCCCCAGCATTTT; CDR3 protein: CASSLNSNQPQHF
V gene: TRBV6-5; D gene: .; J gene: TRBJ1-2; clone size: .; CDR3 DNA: TGTGCCAGCAGTTACGGCGCGGGGGGGGCTGGCTACACCTTC; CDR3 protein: CASSYGAGGAGYTF
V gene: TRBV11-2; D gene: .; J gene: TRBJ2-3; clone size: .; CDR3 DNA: TGTGCCAGCGCGAAGGTCGGATCTCGCACAGATACGCAGTATTTT; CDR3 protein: CASAKVGSRTDTQYF
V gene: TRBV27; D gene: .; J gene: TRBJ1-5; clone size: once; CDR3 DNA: TGTGCCAGCAGACCACTGGGGGCGTATAGCAATCAGCCCCAGCATTTT; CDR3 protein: CASRPLGAYSNQPQHF
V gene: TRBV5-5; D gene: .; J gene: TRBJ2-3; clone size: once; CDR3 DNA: TGTGCCAGCAGCTTATTTCGGGATACGCAGTATTTT; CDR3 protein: CASSLFRDTQYF
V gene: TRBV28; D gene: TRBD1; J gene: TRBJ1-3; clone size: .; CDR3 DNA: TGTGCCAGCAGTTTTCTAAGACAGGGTCTTAGCTCTGGAAACACCATATATTTT; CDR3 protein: CASSFLRQGLSSGNTIYF
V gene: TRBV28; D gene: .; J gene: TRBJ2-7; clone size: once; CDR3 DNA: TGTGCCAGCAGTTTCCTTCTCTACGAGCAGTACTTC; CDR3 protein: CASSFLLYEQYF
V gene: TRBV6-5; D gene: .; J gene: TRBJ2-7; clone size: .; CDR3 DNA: TGTGCCAGCAGGACGACAGGTAACAACTACGAGCAGTACTTC; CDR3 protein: CASRTTGNNYEQYF
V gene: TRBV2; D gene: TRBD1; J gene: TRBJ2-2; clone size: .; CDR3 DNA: TGTGCCAGCAGTGGCCAGGGGGCCACCGGGGAGCTGTTTTTT; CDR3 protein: CASSGQGATGELFF
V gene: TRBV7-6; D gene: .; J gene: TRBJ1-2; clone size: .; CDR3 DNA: TGTGCCAGCAGCTTAGCGCATCGCAGGATTTCCCATGGCTACACCTTC; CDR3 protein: CASSLAHRRISHGYTF
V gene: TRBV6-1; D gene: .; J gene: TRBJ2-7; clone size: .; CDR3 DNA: TGTGCCAGCAGTGAAAGAGGGGCAGGGCCCTACGAGCAGTACTTC; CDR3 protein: CASSERGAGPYEQYF